The rows below give T cell receptor beta chains drawn from one sample of a study of shared clonotypes between healthy human individuals. Only in-frame clones appear in the TCRdb table, and some are missing; sequencing was by immunoSEQ multiplex PCR. This table holds hundreds of thousands of clones, around 95% found once. Specimen: naive CD8+ T cells sorted from blood. The receptors were sampled from a woman between 25 and 40 years old in good health. CDR3s include the opening cysteine and the closing phenylalanine or tryptophan. Rows may omit the clone size; those that give it use once, few, many or a size class.

>once|TRBV29-1|TRBJ1-2
CSVAGEGVKGYTF
>-|TRBV4-1|TRBJ1-2
CASSHTAGEDGYTF
>-|TRBV7-9|TRBJ1-1
CASSSPLDTEAFF
>-|TRBV28|TRBJ2-7
CASGSWDDSGGSGYEQYF
>-|TRBV29-1|TRBJ2-3
CSAGPSGGDDTQYF
>-|TRBV27|-
CASSFARDDYEQYF
>-|TRBV7-9|TRBJ1-2
CASSSDRGYIYGYTF
>-|TRBV9|TRBJ2-2
CASSFSAGELFF
>-|TRBV28|TRBJ2-1
CASSSGLAGSSYNEQFF
>-|TRBV28|TRBJ2-3
CASSLFGGVPDTQYF
>-|TRBV19|TRBJ2-1
CASSEREWVYNEQFF
>once|TRBV27|TRBJ2-7
CASSLLGGSEQYF
>-|TRBV6-6|TRBJ2-7
CASSYSTGAYEQYF
>-|TRBV12-5|TRBJ2-1
CASGLDSTSYNEQFF
>-|TRBV19|TRBJ1-5
CASSITGYSNQPQHF
>-|TRBV19|TRBJ1-2
CASSIDDEWDGYTF
>-|TRBV9|TRBJ2-5
CASSVGSSGSQETQYF
>once|TRBV19|TRBJ2-2
CASRLLTGELFF
>-|TRBV6-6|TRBJ2-6
CASSYSVANVLTF
>-|TRBV4-1|TRBJ2-3
CASSQRDRGETDTQYF
>-|TRBV27|TRBJ1-2
CASSFISSYGYTF
>-|TRBV5-1|TRBJ2-3
CASSPRSGSSTDTQYF
>-|TRBV15|TRBJ2-1
CATSPGLSGYNEQFF
>-|TRBV5-4|TRBJ2-1
CASSPERGGSYNEQFF
>-|TRBV7-9|-
CASSLHDEQYF
>-|TRBV7-9|TRBJ2-7
CASRRTESTYEQYF
>-|TRBV7-8|TRBJ2-7
CASSLYGGPQPYEQYF
>-|TRBV28|TRBJ2-3
CASSPLAGAGTDTQYF
>-|TRBV10-1|TRBJ2-7
CASRKDLSSYEQYF
>-|TRBV7-9|TRBJ2-5
CASSQTSGRDWETQYF
>-|TRBV2|TRBJ1-2
CATAEGVYGYTF
>-|TRBV10-1|-
CASGVGYEQYF
>-|TRBV5-1|TRBJ2-1
CASSPGLAGVIDEQFF
>-|TRBV28|TRBJ2-1
CASRELAGGPGEQFF
>-|TRBV19|TRBJ1-2
CASTLAEAYGYTF